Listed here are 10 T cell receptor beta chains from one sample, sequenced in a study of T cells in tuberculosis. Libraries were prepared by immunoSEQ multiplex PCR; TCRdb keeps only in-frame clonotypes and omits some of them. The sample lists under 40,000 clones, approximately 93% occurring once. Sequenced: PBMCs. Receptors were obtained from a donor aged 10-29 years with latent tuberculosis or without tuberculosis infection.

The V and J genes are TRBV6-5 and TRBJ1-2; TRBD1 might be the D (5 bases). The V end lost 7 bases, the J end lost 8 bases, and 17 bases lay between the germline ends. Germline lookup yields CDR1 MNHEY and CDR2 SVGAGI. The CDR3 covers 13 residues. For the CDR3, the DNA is TGTGCCAGCACCCGTGAGGCAGGGAAAGGCTACACCTTC. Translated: CASTREAGKGYTF.

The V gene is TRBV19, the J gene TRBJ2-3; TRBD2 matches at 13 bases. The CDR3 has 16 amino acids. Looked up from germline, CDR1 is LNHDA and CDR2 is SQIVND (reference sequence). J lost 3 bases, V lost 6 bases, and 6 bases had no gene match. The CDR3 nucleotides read TGTGCCAGTAGCCTTGGACTAGCGGGGGAGACAGATACGCAGTATTTT. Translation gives CASSLGLAGETDTQYF. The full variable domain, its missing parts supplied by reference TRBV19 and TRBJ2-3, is DGGITQSPKYLFRKEGQNVTLSCEQNLNHDAMYWYRQDPGQGLRLIYYSQIVNDFQKGDIAEGYSVSREKKESFPLTVTSAQKNPTAFYLCASSLGLAGETDTQYFGPGTRLTVL.

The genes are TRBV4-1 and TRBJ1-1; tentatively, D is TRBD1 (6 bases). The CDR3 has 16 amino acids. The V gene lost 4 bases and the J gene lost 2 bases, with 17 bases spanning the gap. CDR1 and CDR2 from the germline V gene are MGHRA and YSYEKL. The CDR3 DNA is TGCGCCAGCAGCCGAGCCCACGACAGGTTAAACACTGAAGCTTTCTTT. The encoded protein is CASSRAHDRLNTEAFF.

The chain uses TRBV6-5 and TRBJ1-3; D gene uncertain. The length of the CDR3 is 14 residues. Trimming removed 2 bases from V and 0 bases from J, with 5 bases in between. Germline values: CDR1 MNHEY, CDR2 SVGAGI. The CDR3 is CASSYGSSGNTIYF. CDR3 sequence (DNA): TGTGCCAGCAGTTACGGGAGCTCTGGAAACACCATATATTTT.

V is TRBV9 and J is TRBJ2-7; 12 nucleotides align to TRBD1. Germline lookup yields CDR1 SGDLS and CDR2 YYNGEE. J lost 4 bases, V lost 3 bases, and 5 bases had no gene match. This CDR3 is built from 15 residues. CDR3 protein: CASSARDRGQYEQYF. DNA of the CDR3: TGTGCCAGCAGCGCCCGGGACAGGGGGCAGTACGAGCAGTACTTC.

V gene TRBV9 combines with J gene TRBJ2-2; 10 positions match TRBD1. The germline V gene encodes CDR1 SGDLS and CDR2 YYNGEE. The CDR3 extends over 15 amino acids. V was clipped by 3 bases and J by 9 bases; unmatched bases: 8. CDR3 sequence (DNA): TGTGCCAGCAGCGGAGCGGGACAGGGGCTGCGGGAGCTGTTTTTT. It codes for CASSGAGQGLRELFF.

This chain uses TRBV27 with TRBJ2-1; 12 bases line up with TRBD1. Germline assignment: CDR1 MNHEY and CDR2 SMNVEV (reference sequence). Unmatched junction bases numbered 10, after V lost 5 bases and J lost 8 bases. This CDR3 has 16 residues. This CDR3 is CASSTNRDRGPYEQFF. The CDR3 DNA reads TGTGCCAGCAGTACGAACCGGGACAGGGGGCCATATGAGCAGTTCTTC.

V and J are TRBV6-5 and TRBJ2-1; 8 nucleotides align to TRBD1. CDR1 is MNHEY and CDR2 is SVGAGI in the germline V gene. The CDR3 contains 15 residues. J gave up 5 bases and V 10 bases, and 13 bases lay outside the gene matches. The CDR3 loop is CATTPQGTGNNEQFF. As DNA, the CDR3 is TGTGCCACCACACCCCAAGGGACAGGTAACAATGAGCAGTTCTTC.

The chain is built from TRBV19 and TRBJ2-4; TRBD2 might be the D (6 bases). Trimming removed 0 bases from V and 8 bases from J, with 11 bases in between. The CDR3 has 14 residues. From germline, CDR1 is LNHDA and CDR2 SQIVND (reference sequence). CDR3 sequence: CASSIDPGVDIQYF. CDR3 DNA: TGTGCCAGTAGTATAGACCCGGGGGTGGACATTCAGTACTTC.

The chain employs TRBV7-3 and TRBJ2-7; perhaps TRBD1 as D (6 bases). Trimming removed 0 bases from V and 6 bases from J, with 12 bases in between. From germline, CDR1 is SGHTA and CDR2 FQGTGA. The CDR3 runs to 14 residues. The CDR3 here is CASSLTGTGSEQYF. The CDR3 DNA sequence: TGTGCCAGCAGCTTAACTGGAACAGGGTCCGAGCAGTACTTC.